This TCR beta chain emerged from a study of blood T cell repertoires in COVID-19. The wider study: Collection of acute and convalescent COVID-19 samples took place in the United States, Italy and Spain.

Living in about two dozen US areas, the participants were between roughly 18 and 90 years of age. Categorization into cohorts depended on clinical history that participants reported. The authors' processing: Quantification of nucleated cells was approximated via reference gene primer amplification. Measured with immunoSEQ multiplex PCR; TCRdb has only the in-frame clones, and not every one. D and trimming were read from the DNA, whereas the V and J calls and clone size are those reported in that table. Of about 270,000 clones listed, about 87% are singletons. CDR1 LGHNA and CDR2 YNFKEQ come from the germline V gene. J gave up 0 bases and V 4 bases, and 0 bases lay outside the gene matches. The CDR3 is made up of 15 amino acids.

Sequenced: PBMCs or T cells enriched from blood (not recorded which). The V gene is TRBV4-2, the J gene TRBJ1-5, with 10 bases identical to TRBD1. This sequence was found in a woman aged 45-60 years who had recovered from COVID-19. CDR3 DNA: TGTGCCAGCAGCCGGGACAGGGGTAGCAATCAGCCCCAGCATTTT. Protein product: CASSRDRGSNQPQHF.